The rows below give T cell receptor beta chains drawn from one sample of a study of cytomegalovirus exposure and HLA in healthy donors. Repertoires were generated with immunoSEQ multiplex PCR, while TCRdb's copy carries only in-frame clones and drops some. Here the sample spans over 200,000 clones, 85% being singletons. The sample consisted of PBMCs. These receptors all come from a human donor in good health. The CDR3 runs from the conserved cysteine through the conserved F or W. The D gene is left open where the match is weak. Clone size appears in some rows only: once, few, many, or a class for an expanded clone.

j_call clone_size d_call v_call cdr3_aa cdr3_nt
TRBJ1-4 - TRBD1 TRBV5-1 CASSQGTGVREKLFF TGCGCCAGCAGCCAGGGGACAGGGGTTCGAGAAAAACTGTTTTTT
TRBJ1-1 - TRBD1 TRBV14 CATSGQANTEAFF TGTGCCACCTCGGGACAGGCGAACACTGAAGCTTTCTTT
TRBJ2-1 - - TRBV7-8 CASSPVFEQFF TGTGCCAGCAGCCCCGTTTTTGAGCAGTTCTTC
TRBJ2-5 - TRBD1 TRBV5-6 CASRPGQAIQETQYF TGTGCCAGCAGGCCGGGACAGGCGATACAAGAGACCCAGTACTTC
TRBJ2-1 few - TRBV6-1 CASSEAEGANEQFF TGTGCCAGCAGTGAAGCGGAGGGAGCGAATGAGCAGTTCTTC
TRBJ2-7 - TRBD1 TRBV15 CATSKDRVYEQYF TGTGCCACCAGCAAGGACAGGGTATACGAGCAGTACTTC
TRBJ2-2 - TRBD2 TRBV7-6 CASSLEAAGGPGGELFF TGTGCCAGCAGCTTAGAAGCGGCGGGAGGGCCAGGCGGGGAGCTGTTTTTT
TRBJ1-1 - TRBD1 TRBV5-1 CASSLMPGQPEAFF TGCGCCAGCAGCTTGATGCCGGGACAGCCTGAAGCTTTCTTT
TRBJ2-7 - TRBD1 TRBV19 CASSIATGGTYEQYF TGTGCCAGTAGTATCGCGACAGGGGGGACCTACGAGCAGTACTTC
TRBJ2-7 once - TRBV4-2 CASSQARSGSYEQYF TGTGCCAGCAGCCAAGCTCGTTCGGGATCTTACGAGCAGTACTTC
TRBJ1-1 - - TRBV25-1 CASSEYSLMNTEAFF TGTGCCAGCAGTGAATATAGTCTCATGAACACTGAAGCTTTCTTT